This TCR beta chain stems from a study of T cells in Graves' hyperthyroidism and ophthalmopathy. Hyperthyroidism was newly diagnosed in patients aged 18 to 65 (duration under 2 months). Template material for amplifying TCR beta CDR3 regions consisted of RNA transcripts. Researchers ran a first-round RT-PCR on the TCR CDR3 using the HTBI primer set. MiXCR, run by TCRdb on the multiplex PCR reads, gives a single entry per CDR3 protein. The sample gives roughly 660,000 distinct CDR3 sequences, approximately 15% of which show up once; roughly 15% is in the top ten. Trimming stripped 2 bases from V and 7 bases from J, with 17 bases between. The CDR3 loop spans 15 amino acids. Germline CDR1 reads MNHNS; CDR2 reads SASEGT. This clonotype has a handful of counts.

The specimen was blood. This rearrangement joins TRBV6-1 to TRBJ1-2, with a possible D match to TRBD1 (6 bases). This clonotype was obtained from a man between 45 and 60 years old with Graves' hyperthyroidism. CDR3 DNA sequence: TGTGCCAGCAGTGAAAGTACAGGGCCGCGGGGTGGCTACACCTTC. Translated, it gives CASSESTGPRGGYTF.